This T cell receptor beta chain was identified during a study of chemoradiotherapy in HPV16-positive cancers. Assay: immunoSEQ multiplex PCR; the TCRdb copy retains only in-frame clones and omits some. Altogether some 2,000 clones are present, 60% to 85% being singletons, with the ten largest covering around a sixth. Overall study results and limits: In HPV16-positive patients, HPV-responsive T-cell expansion tracked better recurrence-free survival.

CDR3 size: 15 residues. Germline assignment: CDR1 GTSNPN and CDR2 SVGIG (reference sequence). The junction had 5 bases not matched to a gene; V was cut back by 1 base and J by 3 bases. Repertoires were sampled repeatedly during chemoradiotherapy. Comment on this clone: What it binds is unknown.

The rearrangement uses TRBV30 and TRBJ2-3; 9 positions agree with TRBD2. The clonotype was recovered from a human donor with HPV-associated anogenital cancer. The specimen comprised tumor tissue, sampled from a patient who underwent chemoradiotherapy. CDR3 coding DNA: TGTGCCTGGAGTGAAAGCCTAGCGGGGACAGATACGCAGTATTTT. Its protein product is CAWSESLAGTDTQYF.